Presented here are 30 T cell receptor beta chains from one specimen sequenced in a study of T cells in localized non-small cell lung cancer. The data were produced by immunoSEQ multiplex PCR, yet TCRdb's version contains in-frame clones alone and is incomplete. The sample shows tens of thousands of clones, approximately 84% of them seen only once. The sample here was peripheral blood, taken before any cancer treatment. The receptors shown here come from a male donor aged 60 or older with stage I squamous cell lung carcinoma.

For this clone: A single base separates this from a much larger clone, so it may be a read error. The chain couples TRBV6-1 to TRBJ2-1; 8 nucleotides line up with TRBD2. Trimming took 10 bases from V and 6 from J; bases not matched to a gene: 14. The CDR3 has 15 amino acids. Germline V gene sequence: CDR1 MNHNS, CDR2 SASEGT. The CDR3 reads CANSEYGRASNEQFF. Written as DNA, the CDR3 is TGTGCCAACAGCGAATACGGGAGGGCCTCCAATGAGCAGTTCTTC.

J is TRBJ1-2 and V is TRBV6-5; TRBD1 agrees at 9 bases. Germline loops: CDR1 MNHEY, CDR2 SVGAGI. V gave up 0 bases and J gave up 8 bases; unmatched junction bases: 7. The CDR3 consists of 15 residues. CDR3 sequence (DNA): TGTGCCAGCAGTTACTCGCGGGACAGGGTCAAAGGCTACACCTTC. This sequence encodes CASSYSRDRVKGYTF.

As DNA, the CDR3 is TGTGCCAGCAGAGGGACTAGCGGGCGGACAGATACGCAGTATTTT. Translated, it gives CASRGTSGRTDTQYF. This chain connects TRBV2 to TRBJ2-3; the match to TRBD2 covers 12 bases. This CDR3 has 15 residues. V trimming: 6 bases; J trimming: 3 bases; junction bases outside the gene matches: 4. Germline V gene lookup returns CDR1 SNHLY and CDR2 FYNNEI.

This clone was seen only once. The gene calls are TRBV15 and TRBJ2-7, with D uncertain. V lost 0 bases and J 2 bases, leaving 11 bases between the germline ends. The CDR3 sequence is 15 residues long. Germline values: CDR1 LNHNV, CDR2 YYDKDF (reference sequence). For the CDR3, the DNA is TGTGCCACCAGCAGAGATCGGGCAGTTCCCTACGAGCAGTACTTC. It specifies CATSRDRAVPYEQYF.

V and J are TRBV9 and TRBJ1-3; D not certain. The V end was cut by 0 bases, the J end by 3 bases, with 7 bases between. Germline V gives CDR1 SGDLS, CDR2 YYNGEE. The length of the CDR3 is 14 residues. The chain's CDR3 is CASSVGQDGNTIYF. The DNA of the CDR3 is TGTGCCAGCAGCGTAGGGCAGGATGGAAACACCATATATTTT.

This clone was seen once. The chain has TRBV5-1 and TRBJ1-2, with D unresolved. V was pared by 0 bases and J by 4 bases, with 7 bases between. The CDR3 runs to 13 residues. The germline V gene has CDR1 SGHRS and CDR2 YFSETQ. CDR3 sequence reads: CASSLEGSYGYTF. CDR3 coding DNA: TGCGCCAGCAGCTTGGAGGGCAGCTATGGCTACACCTTC.

The chain uses TRBV9 and TRBJ2-7; TRBD2 matches 7 bases. Germline lookup yields CDR1 SGDLS and CDR2 YYNGEE. J was trimmed by 0 bases and V by 4 bases; bases with no gene match: 7. The CDR3 contains 15 residues. CDR3 sequence reads: CASSPGRRFSYEQYF. The DNA of the CDR3 is TGTGCCAGCAGCCCCGGGAGGCGATTCTCCTACGAGCAGTACTTC.

CDR3 nucleotides: TGTGCCAGCAGTGAACTAGCGGGAGACCATACAGATACGCAGTATTTT. Residues: CASSELAGDHTDTQYF. The chain joins TRBV2 to TRBJ2-3, with 10 bases aligning to TRBD2. The length of the CDR3 is 16 residues. Unmatched junction bases numbered 5, after V lost 2 bases and J lost 3 bases. Germline assignment: CDR1 SNHLY and CDR2 FYNNEI.

The chain recombines TRBV5-6 with TRBJ1-3; D may be TRBD1 (5 bases). V lost 5 bases and J 0 bases, leaving 15 bases between the germline ends. This CDR3 contains 16 residues. Germline lookup yields CDR1 SGHDT and CDR2 YYEEEE. In DNA form, the CDR3 reads TGTGCCAGCAGTTCGGGACGGCCCAGCTCTGGAAACACCATATATTTT. It specifies CASSSGRPSSGNTIYF.

This chain links TRBV6-5 with TRBJ2-2; possibly TRBD2 for D (5 bases). This CDR3 spans 15 amino acids. Deletions cut 5 bases from V and 5 bases from J, with 15 bases between. The germline V gene has CDR1 MNHEY and CDR2 SVGAGI. The DNA for the CDR3 is TGTGCCAGCAGTCCCCCGGACCGGGGAACCGGGGAGCTGTTTTTT. Protein: CASSPPDRGTGELFF.

The chain carries TRBV6-1 and TRBJ1-4; D is unresolved. Per the germline V gene, CDR1 is MNHNS and CDR2 is SASEGT. The CDR3 is 15 amino acids. The V gene lost 0 bases and the J gene lost 7 bases, with 12 bases spanning the gap. This CDR3 reads CASSEAWLVGEKLFF. The CDR3 DNA reads as TGTGCCAGCAGTGAAGCGTGGTTGGTCGGTGAAAAACTGTTTTTT.

This rearrangement joins TRBV19 to TRBJ2-2; 10 bases are shared with TRBD1. V lost 5 bases to trimming and J lost 3 bases; unmatched junction nucleotides: 6. The CDR3 loop spans 16 amino acids. The germline CDR1 and CDR2 sequences are LNHDA and SQIVND (reference sequence). The CDR3 spells CASSFSGTGDTGELFF. CDR3 sequence (DNA): TGTGCCAGTAGTTTTTCCGGGACAGGGGACACCGGGGAGCTGTTTTTT.

For the CDR3, the DNA is TGTGCCAGCAGCCGTGGGGGCCTTTTAGAAGGTGGCTACACCTTC. Protein: CASSRGGLLEGGYTF. V gene TRBV7-2 combines with J gene TRBJ1-2; perhaps TRBD1 as D (6 bases). The CDR3 sequence is 15 residues long. V gave up 5 bases and J gave up 7 bases, with 20 bases separating them. Germline V lookup: CDR1 SGHTA, CDR2 FQGNSA.

This clone was detected only once. Here the CDR3 reads CASSSLYSNQPQHF. The CDR3 coding sequence is TGTGCCAGCAGTTCTCTTTATAGCAATCAGCCCCAGCATTTT. This chain links TRBV28 with TRBJ1-5; the D is unclear. The CDR3 has 14 residues. Germline lookup yields CDR1 MDHEN and CDR2 SYDVKM. V shed 4 bases and J shed 0 bases, with 7 bases lying between them.

The rearrangement links TRBV9 to TRBJ2-1, with D hard to call. CDR3 size: 15 residues. The ends were cut back, 3 bases at V and 4 bases at J, with 14 bases in the middle. CDR1 and CDR2 from the germline V gene are SGDLS and YYNGEE. CDR3: CASSARVVRYNEQFF. For the CDR3, the DNA is TGTGCCAGCAGCGCCCGGGTCGTAAGATACAATGAGCAGTTCTTC.

This rearrangement joins TRBV9 to TRBJ2-1; TRBD2 agrees at 8 bases. The CDR3 length is 18 residues. Trimming took 0 bases from V and 0 from J; bases not matched to a gene: 8. Per the germline V gene, CDR1 is SGDLS and CDR2 is YYNGEE. CDR3 sequence (DNA): TGTGCCAGCAGCGTAGGTGGTAGCGGGGTCAGCTCCTACAATGAGCAGTTCTTC. Translation: CASSVGGSGVSSYNEQFF. The entire variable domain, with the rest obtained from reference TRBV9 and TRBJ2-1, is as follows: DSGVTQTPKHLITATGQRVTLRCSPRSGDLSVYWYQQSLDQGLQFLIQYYNGEERAKGNILERFSAQQFPDLHSELNLSSLELGDSALYFCASSVGGSGVSSYNEQFFGPGTRLTVL.

The chain joins TRBV7-2 to TRBJ2-5, with D perhaps TRBD1 (6 bases). CDR3 size: 15 residues. The germline V gene has CDR1 SGHTA and CDR2 FQGNSA. Deletions cut 5 bases from V and 4 bases from J, with 17 bases between. CDR3 amino acids: CASSTSHRVGETQYF. The DNA of the CDR3 is TGTGCCAGCAGCACCTCTCACAGGGTTGGAGAGACCCAGTACTTC.

This sequence joins TRBV5-6 and TRBJ2-1; possible D gene TRBD2, 6 bases. The length of the CDR3 is 15 residues. Germline V gene sequence: CDR1 SGHDT, CDR2 YYEEEE. The V end lost 0 bases, the J end lost 7 bases, and 14 bases lay between the germline ends. The CDR3 coding sequence is TGTGCCAGCAGCTTGGGCGGGACCGGTCGGAATGAGCAGTTCTTC. Translated: CASSLGGTGRNEQFF.

The table lists this clone with a count of one. This chain links TRBV9 with TRBJ2-7; 8 bases agree with TRBD2. V dropped 2 bases and J dropped 4; count of bases not matched to a gene: 5. The CDR3 loop spans 14 amino acids. Germline CDR1 is SGDLS and CDR2 is YYNGEE. The CDR3 here is CASSVQSGGYEQYF. Written as DNA, the CDR3 is TGTGCCAGCAGCGTCCAGTCGGGGGGGTACGAGCAGTACTTC.

The chain carries TRBV19 and TRBJ1-2; 7 nucleotides agree with TRBD1. V lost 5 bases and J lost 8; bases outside the gene matches: 17. This CDR3 comprises 16 residues. Germline V gene lookup returns CDR1 LNHDA and CDR2 SQIVND (reference sequence). Here the CDR3 reads CASSSPTRGGLRGYTF. The DNA for the CDR3 is TGTGCCAGTAGTTCCCCGACAAGAGGGGGCCTGCGGGGCTACACCTTC.

The rearrangement uses TRBV29-1 and TRBJ2-5; the match to TRBD1 covers 8 bases. The J segment lost 5 bases and the V segment lost 4 bases, leaving 12 bases of the junction unmatched. CDR3 length: 15 amino acids. The germline V gene encodes CDR1 SQVTM and CDR2 ANQGSEA. CDR3 DNA sequence: TGCAGCGTTGTCGGGGGACAGGCCCATCTCGAGACCCAGTACTTC. It codes for CSVVGGQAHLETQYF.

This chain links TRBV7-9 with TRBJ2-7, with D possibly being TRBD2 (6 bases). Germline V CDR1 and CDR2: SEHNR, FQNEAQ (reference sequence). There are 17 residues in the CDR3. The germline V and J ends were trimmed by 5 bases and 4 bases, with 24 bases remaining between them. CDR3 protein: CASSKTQTGLSPYEQYF. Written as DNA, the CDR3 is TGTGCCAGCAGCAAAACCCAAACGGGACTCAGCCCTTACGAGCAGTACTTC.

This clone was observed once. This chain uses TRBV9 with TRBJ1-1; D not certain. Deletions cut 3 bases from V and 8 bases from J, with 23 bases between. Germline CDR1 and CDR2: SGDLS and YYNGEE. The CDR3 has 16 amino acids. CDR3 residues: CASSESGGGLRVEAFF. The CDR3 nucleotides are TGTGCCAGCAGCGAGTCGGGCGGCGGCCTTCGGGTGGAAGCTTTCTTT.

With regard to this clone: The junction departs from the called germline gene at one end, perhaps through a read error. This rearrangement joins TRBV7-8 to TRBJ1-1; D is undetermined. This CDR3 spans 16 amino acids. Germline V gene sequence: CDR1 SGHVS, CDR2 FQNEAQ. This CDR3 is CASTPRQILELPESFF. CDR3 coding DNA: TGTGCCAGCACCCCACGCCAGATTCTAGAATTACCTGAATCTTTCTTT.

The V and J genes are TRBV4-3 and TRBJ1-5; no firm D call. CDR3 length: 16 residues. Per germline, CDR1 LGHNA and CDR2 YSLEER. Trimming took 3 bases from V and 0 from J, leaving 12 bases between them. CDR3 sequence reads: CASSQNTTYSNQPQHF. CDR3 in DNA: TGCGCCAGCAGCCAGAATACGACCTATAGCAATCAGCCCCAGCATTTT.

This chain uses TRBV6-8 with TRBJ1-1; maybe TRBD1 (6 bases). CDR1 and CDR2 (germline): MNHGY, SAAAGT. The germline V and J ends were trimmed by 5 bases and 4 bases, with 17 bases remaining between them. CDR3 size: 15 residues. DNA for the CDR3: TGTGCCAGCAGTCCACTGGAGGGGGAAGGCACTGAAGCTTTCTTT. Translation gives CASSPLEGEGTEAFF.

The chain has TRBV5-6 and TRBJ2-3, with D hard to call. This CDR3 region has 15 residues. CDR1 and CDR2 from the germline V gene are SGHDT and YYEEEE. Trimming stripped 2 bases from V and 1 base from J, with 11 bases between. The CDR3 bases are TGTGCCAGCAGCTTCCAGCGTATGCGCACAGATACGCAGTATTTT. Its protein product is CASSFQRMRTDTQYF.

This sequence joins TRBV7-2 and TRBJ1-3; 9 bases are a match to TRBD1. Germline values: CDR1 SGHTA, CDR2 FQGNSA. The junction had 4 bases not matched to a gene; V was cut back by 5 bases and J by 2 bases. The CDR3 is made up of 15 amino acids. As DNA, the CDR3 is TGTGCCAGCAGCGAAACAGGGGGCACTGGAAACACCATATATTTT. This codes for CASSETGGTGNTIYF.

The J gene is TRBJ2-7, the V gene TRBV7-2; 7 bases fit TRBD2. The length of the CDR3 is 15 residues. Trimming took 5 bases from V and 3 from J; bases not matched to a gene: 10. Germline V CDR1 and CDR2: SGHTA, FQGNSA. The CDR3 region has the DNA TGTGCCAGCAGCGGCGGGACGGGAGGTATCTACGAGCAGTACTTC. This codes for CASSGGTGGIYEQYF.

The chain employs TRBV12-5 and TRBJ2-3; perhaps TRBD2 as D (5 bases). The CDR3 is 15 residues long. Trimming took 6 bases from V and 0 from J, leaving 13 bases between them. Germline-derived CDR1 and CDR2 are LGHNT and FRNRAP. Here the CDR3 reads CASGTQQRSTDTQYF. The CDR3 coding sequence is TGTGCTAGTGGCACCCAGCAGCGGAGCACAGATACGCAGTATTTT.